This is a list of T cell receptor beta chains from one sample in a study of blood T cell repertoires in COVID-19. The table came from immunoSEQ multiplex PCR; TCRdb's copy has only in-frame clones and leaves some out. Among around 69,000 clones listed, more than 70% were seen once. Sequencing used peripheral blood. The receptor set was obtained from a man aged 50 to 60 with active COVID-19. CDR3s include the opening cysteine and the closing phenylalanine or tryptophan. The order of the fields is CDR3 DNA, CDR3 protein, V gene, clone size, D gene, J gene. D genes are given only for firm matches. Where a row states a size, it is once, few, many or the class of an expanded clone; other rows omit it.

cdr3_nt: TGTGCCAGCAGGACTAGCGGGAGGCTCGAGCAGTACTTC; cdr3_aa: CASRTSGRLEQYF; v_call: TRBV2; clone_size: many; d_call: TRBD2; j_call: TRBJ2-7
cdr3_nt: TGTGCCAGCAGCTTTCGGGAATCGGGCGAGCAGTACTTC; cdr3_aa: CASSFRESGEQYF; v_call: TRBV7-8; clone_size: .; d_call: .; j_call: TRBJ2-7
cdr3_nt: TGTGCCAGCAGCCGACTAATGAGGCGCGGGGACATTCAGTACTTC; cdr3_aa: CASSRLMRRGDIQYF; v_call: TRBV5-8; clone_size: .; d_call: .; j_call: TRBJ2-4
cdr3_nt: TGTGCCAGCAGTGCGACAGGGAATCAGCCCCAGCATTTT; cdr3_aa: CASSATGNQPQHF; v_call: TRBV2; clone_size: .; d_call: TRBD1; j_call: TRBJ1-5
cdr3_nt: TGTGCCAGCAGCCCAGGGGGCTCGGTGAACACTGAAGCTTTCTTT; cdr3_aa: CASSPGGSVNTEAFF; v_call: TRBV6-5; clone_size: .; d_call: TRBD1; j_call: TRBJ1-1
cdr3_nt: TGCGCCAGCAGCTTGTCAGGGCTGGGCACCGGGGAGCTGTTTTTT; cdr3_aa: CASSLSGLGTGELFF; v_call: TRBV5-1; clone_size: .; d_call: .; j_call: TRBJ2-2
cdr3_nt: TGTGCCAGCAGGCCAGGACTAGCGGGAACAGAGACCCAGTACTTC; cdr3_aa: CASRPGLAGTETQYF; v_call: TRBV6-5; clone_size: few; d_call: TRBD2; j_call: TRBJ2-5
cdr3_nt: TGTGCCAGCAGCTTGGGATTGGGGCAGCCGAGCGTAGAAAAACTGTTTTTT; cdr3_aa: CASSLGLGQPSVEKLFF; v_call: TRBV5-4; clone_size: .; d_call: .; j_call: TRBJ1-4
cdr3_nt: TGTGCCAGCTCACTGAGCAGGGCCTCTGGGGCCAACGTCCTGACTTTC; cdr3_aa: CASSLSRASGANVLTF; v_call: TRBV18; clone_size: .; d_call: .; j_call: TRBJ2-6
cdr3_nt: TGTGCCAGCAGTTTCCCCTCTGGCCAGGGGAACTATGGCTACACCTTC; cdr3_aa: CASSFPSGQGNYGYTF; v_call: TRBV28; clone_size: few; d_call: .; j_call: TRBJ1-2
cdr3_nt: TGTGCCAGCAGCTTGGACCCGGGATCCCCGTCGAATCAGCCCCAGCATTTT; cdr3_aa: CASSLDPGSPSNQPQHF; v_call: TRBV5-5; clone_size: .; d_call: .; j_call: TRBJ1-5
cdr3_nt: TGTGCCAGCAGTTTAGTCCGGAACACTGAAGCTTTCTTT; cdr3_aa: CASSLVRNTEAFF; v_call: TRBV12-3/TRBV12-4; clone_size: .; d_call: .; j_call: TRBJ1-1
cdr3_nt: TGTGCCTGGAGTGTAAACAGGGGCTACGAGCAGTACTTC; cdr3_aa: CAWSVNRGYEQYF; v_call: TRBV30; clone_size: .; d_call: TRBD1; j_call: TRBJ2-7
cdr3_nt: TGTGCCAGCAGCTTGGGGCAGAGGACTGAAGCTTTCTTT; cdr3_aa: CASSLGQRTEAFF; v_call: TRBV5-4; clone_size: .; d_call: .; j_call: TRBJ1-1
cdr3_nt: TGTGCCAGCAGCGTGGACAGGGTTTTGGGCTACACCTTC; cdr3_aa: CASSVDRVLGYTF; v_call: TRBV7-9; clone_size: .; d_call: TRBD1; j_call: TRBJ1-2
cdr3_nt: TGCGCCAGCGGGGCTACCCCCTGGGATACGCAGTATTTT; cdr3_aa: CASGATPWDTQYF; v_call: TRBV4-3; clone_size: .; d_call: .; j_call: TRBJ2-3
cdr3_nt: TGTGCCAGCAGTGGCGACAGGGTGGGCGGGGAGCTGTTTTTT; cdr3_aa: CASSGDRVGGELFF; v_call: TRBV2; clone_size: .; d_call: TRBD1; j_call: TRBJ2-2
cdr3_nt: TGTGCCAGCAGCTTAGATCGACAGGGCCTGAATTCACCCCTCCACTTT; cdr3_aa: CASSLDRQGLNSPLHF; v_call: TRBV11-2; clone_size: .; d_call: TRBD1; j_call: TRBJ1-6
cdr3_nt: TGCGCCAGCAGCTTGCCAACAGATACGCAGTATTTT; cdr3_aa: CASSLPTDTQYF; v_call: TRBV5-1; clone_size: .; d_call: .; j_call: TRBJ2-3
cdr3_nt: TGTGCCAGCAGTTACTCGATGGGGGGAAGCTACGAGCAGTACTTC; cdr3_aa: CASSYSMGGSYEQYF; v_call: TRBV6-5; clone_size: .; d_call: .; j_call: TRBJ2-7
cdr3_nt: TGTGCCAGCAGTTTATTTCCAGGGACCTACGAGCAGTACTTC; cdr3_aa: CASSLFPGTYEQYF; v_call: TRBV27; clone_size: once; d_call: .; j_call: TRBJ2-7
cdr3_nt: TGTGCCAGCAGTTACTCGATTGGGGCACCCGGCGGGCAGTACTTC; cdr3_aa: CASSYSIGAPGGQYF; v_call: TRBV6-5; clone_size: few; d_call: .; j_call: TRBJ2-7
cdr3_nt: TGTGCCAGTAGTAGTTTCGTGTCGGGAAACACCATATATTTT; cdr3_aa: CASSSFVSGNTIYF; v_call: TRBV19; clone_size: .; d_call: .; j_call: TRBJ1-3
cdr3_nt: TGTGCCAGCAGCGTAAGTAGCGGGAGCTCCTACAATGAGCAGTTCTTC; cdr3_aa: CASSVSSGSSYNEQFF; v_call: TRBV9; clone_size: .; d_call: TRBD2; j_call: TRBJ2-1
cdr3_nt: TGTGCCATCGCCGCGGGGAATGGAAACACCATATATTTT; cdr3_aa: CAIAAGNGNTIYF; v_call: TRBV10-3; clone_size: .; d_call: .; j_call: TRBJ1-3
cdr3_nt: TGTGCCAGCAGCTTGAACGGACTAGCGGGGGACAATGAGCAGTTCTTC; cdr3_aa: CASSLNGLAGDNEQFF; v_call: TRBV5-4; clone_size: .; d_call: TRBD2; j_call: TRBJ2-1
cdr3_nt: TGTGCCAGCAGCTTACGCGGAGGGATCGATGAGCAGTTCTTC; cdr3_aa: CASSLRGGIDEQFF; v_call: TRBV7-9; clone_size: .; d_call: .; j_call: TRBJ2-1
cdr3_nt: TGTGCCAGCAGTTATAATGCAGGGATACCTGAAGCTTTCTTT; cdr3_aa: CASSYNAGIPEAFF; v_call: TRBV27; clone_size: .; d_call: .; j_call: TRBJ1-1
cdr3_nt: TGTGCCAGCAGTCAAGACATCCTTTTGAACACCGGGGAGCTGTTTTTT; cdr3_aa: CASSQDILLNTGELFF; v_call: TRBV6-2/TRBV6-3; clone_size: .; d_call: .; j_call: TRBJ2-2
cdr3_nt: TGTGCCAGCAGCTATGGGCGACGCGAAAAACTGTTTTTT; cdr3_aa: CASSYGRREKLFF; v_call: TRBV13; clone_size: .; d_call: .; j_call: TRBJ1-4
cdr3_nt: TGTGCCAGCAGCTGGAACTCGGCGCGGGATTACAATGAGCAGTTCTTC; cdr3_aa: CASSWNSARDYNEQFF; v_call: TRBV5-4; clone_size: .; d_call: .; j_call: TRBJ2-1
cdr3_nt: TGTGCCAGCAGCTCCCGGAGGACTAGCGGTAACAATGAGCAGTTCTTC; cdr3_aa: CASSSRRTSGNNEQFF; v_call: TRBV13; clone_size: few; d_call: TRBD2; j_call: TRBJ2-1
cdr3_nt: TGCAGTGCGAGAAAGGGGGGGGTAGCTTTCTTT; cdr3_aa: CSARKGGVAFF; v_call: TRBV20-1; clone_size: .; d_call: .; j_call: TRBJ1-1
cdr3_nt: TGTGCCAGCTCACCACGACAGGGAGAAGGTGAAAAACTGTTTTTT; cdr3_aa: CASSPRQGEGEKLFF; v_call: TRBV18; clone_size: .; d_call: TRBD1; j_call: TRBJ1-4
cdr3_nt: TGTGCCAGCAGCTTAACAGGAGCGACTGAAGCTTTCTTT; cdr3_aa: CASSLTGATEAFF; v_call: TRBV7-2; clone_size: .; d_call: .; j_call: TRBJ1-1
cdr3_nt: TGCGCCAGCAGCCAAGGGGCGGGGAGGAAATTATACAATGAGCAGTTCTTC; cdr3_aa: CASSQGAGRKLYNEQFF; v_call: TRBV4-1; clone_size: .; d_call: .; j_call: TRBJ2-1
cdr3_nt: TGTGCCAGCAGTTTATCACCAGGGGGCATATCCTACGAGCAGTACTTC; cdr3_aa: CASSLSPGGISYEQYF; v_call: TRBV27; clone_size: .; d_call: TRBD1; j_call: TRBJ2-7
cdr3_nt: TGCGCCAGCAGCCAAGACGGGACAGTCCCCGGGGAGCTGTTTTTT; cdr3_aa: CASSQDGTVPGELFF; v_call: TRBV4-3; clone_size: .; d_call: TRBD1; j_call: TRBJ2-2